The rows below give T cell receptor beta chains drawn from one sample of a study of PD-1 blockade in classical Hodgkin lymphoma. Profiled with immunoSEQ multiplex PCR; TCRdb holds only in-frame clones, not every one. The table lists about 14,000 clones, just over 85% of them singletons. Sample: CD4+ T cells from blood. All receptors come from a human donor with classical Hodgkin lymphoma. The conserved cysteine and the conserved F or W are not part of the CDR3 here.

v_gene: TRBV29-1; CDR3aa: SVVGSGRTDTQY
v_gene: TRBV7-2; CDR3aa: ASSPRQGAGNEQF
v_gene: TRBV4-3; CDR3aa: ASSRFAQETQY
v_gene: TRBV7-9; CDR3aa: ASSLEGLAGGPGEQF
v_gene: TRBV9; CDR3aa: ASSAPLGQRTGNTIY
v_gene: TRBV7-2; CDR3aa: ASSGGLGMFYEQY
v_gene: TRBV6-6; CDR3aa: ASGRQALNSPLH
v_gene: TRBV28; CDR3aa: ASRGPPGGRTQY
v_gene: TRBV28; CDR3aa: ASRARGGIAGGPSSYEQY
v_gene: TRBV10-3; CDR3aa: ACGTGNTDTQY
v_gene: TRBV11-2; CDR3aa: ASSLVHPLAGRYGNTIY
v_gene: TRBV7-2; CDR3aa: ASRSGQGALFTQY
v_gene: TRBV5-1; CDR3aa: ASTISGAGTETQY
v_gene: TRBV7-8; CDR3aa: ASSLAGGGAYEQY
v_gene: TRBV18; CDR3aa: ASSPRQGGGELF
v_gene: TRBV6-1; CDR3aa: ASKQASFPEETQY
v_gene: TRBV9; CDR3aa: ASSPGGRGRSQETQY
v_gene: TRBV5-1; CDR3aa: ASSLGTTSRSGANVLT
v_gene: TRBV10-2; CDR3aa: ASRQVNEQF
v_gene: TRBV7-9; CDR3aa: ASSELRGGEQF
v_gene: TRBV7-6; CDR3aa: ASSGGGGVRTNEKLF
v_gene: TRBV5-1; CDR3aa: ASKVGTLNEQF
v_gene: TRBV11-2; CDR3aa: ASSQTRGVYGYT
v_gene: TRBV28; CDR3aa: ASSSAGTGGEETQY
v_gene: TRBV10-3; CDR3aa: AISGRGYNEQF
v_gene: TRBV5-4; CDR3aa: ASSLAGGPETQY
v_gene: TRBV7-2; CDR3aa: ASSLELAARAYEQY
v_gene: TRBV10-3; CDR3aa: AIGMERGHYT
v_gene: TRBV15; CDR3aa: ATSREPGLAEPYEQY
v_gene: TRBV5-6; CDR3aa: ASSWKAGGDNEQF
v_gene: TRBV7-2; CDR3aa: ASSLSRGGNQPQH
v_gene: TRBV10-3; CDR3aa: AISDRGNRDEQY
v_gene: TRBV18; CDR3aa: ASSPGTGGAQANYGYT
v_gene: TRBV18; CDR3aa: ASSPGLVGPGELF
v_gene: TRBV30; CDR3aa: AWSYLSSYNEQF
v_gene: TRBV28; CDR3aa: ASSSLGQGHQPQH
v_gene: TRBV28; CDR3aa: ASRPPGNTEAF
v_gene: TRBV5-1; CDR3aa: ASSPGLAATDTQY
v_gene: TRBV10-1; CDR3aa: ASAGQRTTEAF
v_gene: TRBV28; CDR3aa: ASSLRGEQY
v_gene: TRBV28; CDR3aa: ASSLGAFPSQPQH
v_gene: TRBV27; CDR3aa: ASSPRLAGGAETQY
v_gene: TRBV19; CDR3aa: ASNVYGGGNEQF
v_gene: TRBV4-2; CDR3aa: ASSQDFSGAGVVKNIQY
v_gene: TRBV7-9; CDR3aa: ASSRLAGTYNEQF
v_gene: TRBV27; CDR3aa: ASSLRGQGPYGYT
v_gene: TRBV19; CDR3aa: ASSTGQGYTEAF
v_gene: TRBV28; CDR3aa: ASSFSLLGGDRQPQH
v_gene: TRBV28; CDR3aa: ASSLAGIPQPQH
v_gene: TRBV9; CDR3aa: ASSNLGEGTDTQY
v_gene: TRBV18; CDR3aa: ASSPELGSYEQY
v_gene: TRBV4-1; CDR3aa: ASSQVDLTDTQY
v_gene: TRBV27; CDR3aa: ASKKSGGRGGNEQF
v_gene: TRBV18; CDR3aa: ASSPWTGTIGELF
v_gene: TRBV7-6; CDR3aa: ASSLTETQY
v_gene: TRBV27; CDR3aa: ASRVDRANTGELF
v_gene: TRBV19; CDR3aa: ASRLAGGPDEQF
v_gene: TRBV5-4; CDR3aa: ASSLAGYQETQY
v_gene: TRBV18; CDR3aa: ASSEDRSGSEAF
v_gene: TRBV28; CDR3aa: ASSLTGTALNEKLF